A single sample is the source of the 18 T cell receptor beta chains below, sequenced in a study of blood T cell repertoires in COVID-19. Sequencing used immunoSEQ multiplex PCR; TCRdb keeps in-frame clones, though not all of them. The table has about 80,000 clones, about 91% seen once. The sample was peripheral blood. These receptors came from a woman over 75 with acute or convalescent COVID-19.

The chain combines TRBV5-1 with TRBJ2-1; 12 positions agree with TRBD2. V lost 2 bases, J lost 8 bases, and 2 bases stayed unmatched. This CDR3 is 14 amino acids long. The germline V gene encodes CDR1 SGHRS and CDR2 YFSETQ. In nucleotides, the CDR3 is TGCGCCAGCAGCTTCCGACTAGCGGGAGATGAGCAGTTCTTC. It translates to CASSFRLAGDEQFF.

This clone appeared once. The chain uses TRBV6-5 and TRBJ2-7, with 8 positions matching TRBD2. Germline CDR1 reads MNHEY; CDR2 reads SVGAGI. The CDR3 is 11 amino acids. J lost 6 bases, V lost 8 bases, and 3 bases had no gene match. The CDR3 reads CASRGGTEQYF. CDR3 in DNA: TGTGCCAGCCGGGGGGGGACCGAGCAGTACTTC.

This rearrangement joins TRBV7-2 to TRBJ2-1; 12 nucleotides match TRBD1. V shed 5 bases and J 12 bases; nucleotides not matched to a gene: 11. The CDR3 covers 15 residues. Germline loops: CDR1 SGHTA, CDR2 FQGNSA. The CDR3 DNA is TGTGCCAGCAGCCCAGGGACAGGGGGCGCGAGGGTGCAGTTCTTC. Its protein product is CASSPGTGGARVQFF. The complete variable domain, with remaining parts taken from reference TRBV7-2 and TRBJ2-1, reads GAGVSQSPSNKVTEKGKDVELRCDPISGHTALYWYRQSLGQGLEFLIYFQGNSAPDKSGLPSDRFSAERTGGSVSTLTIQRTQQEDSAVYLCASSPGTGGARVQFFGPGTRLTVL.

V is TRBV6-5 and J is TRBJ1-1; the match to TRBD1 covers 7 bases. The CDR3 is 13 amino acids. The V gene's germline CDR1 is MNHEY and CDR2 SVGAGI. J lost 5 bases, V lost 2 bases, and 2 bases had no gene match. CDR3 protein: CASSYRQGTEAFF. The CDR3 nucleotides are TGTGCCAGCAGTTACAGACAGGGAACTGAAGCTTTCTTT.

The genes are TRBV12-3 or TRBV12-4 and TRBJ1-1; D ambiguous. Trimming removed 5 bases from V and 7 bases from J, with 11 bases in between. There are 12 residues in the CDR3. The CDR3 sequence is CASSVTRDEAFF. The CDR3 region has the DNA TGTGCCAGCAGTGTAACTCGGGATGAAGCTTTCTTT.

This clone has a single count. This chain links TRBV7-9 with TRBJ2-5; TRBD2 agrees at 13 bases. CDR3 length equals 17 residues. Germline assignment: CDR1 SEHNR and CDR2 FQNEAQ (reference sequence). The ends lost 1 base at V and 3 bases at J; junction bases unmatched: 5. The CDR3 nucleotides are TGTGCCAGCAGCTTAGTAGTGGGGACTAGCGGGGAAGAGACCCAGTACTTC. It translates to CASSLVVGTSGEETQYF.

The chain combines TRBV2 with TRBJ2-7, with TRBD1 matching over 9 bases. Germline CDR1 reads SNHLY; CDR2 reads FYNNEI. J was trimmed by 2 bases and V by 4 bases; bases with no gene match: 6. CDR3 length: 15 amino acids. CDR3 loop: CASSGEGQGAYEQYF. CDR3 DNA: TGTGCCAGCAGTGGAGAGGGACAGGGTGCCTACGAGCAGTACTTC.

This chain links TRBV7-2 with TRBJ2-1; 9 bases are shared with TRBD2. V lost 4 bases to trimming and J lost 4 bases; unmatched junction nucleotides: 5. The CDR3 covers 15 residues. Germline loops: CDR1 SGHTA, CDR2 FQGNSA. The CDR3 loop reads CASSWDLAGYNEQFF. CDR3 coding DNA: TGTGCCAGCAGCTGGGACCTAGCGGGGTACAATGAGCAGTTCTTC.

The rearrangement uses TRBV2 and TRBJ2-7; D call uncertain. The germline V gene has CDR1 SNHLY and CDR2 FYNNEI. The V end lost 10 bases, the J end lost 4 bases, and 11 bases lay between the germline ends. There are 11 residues in the CDR3. CDR3 in amino acids: CAITSLYEQYF. In DNA form, the CDR3 reads TGTGCCATCACAAGTTTGTACGAGCAGTACTTC.

The rearrangement links TRBV7-9 to TRBJ1-2, with D unclear. The CDR3 spans 14 residues. Germline V gene sequence: CDR1 SEHNR, CDR2 FQNEAQ (reference sequence). The V end lost 5 bases, the J end lost 3 bases, and 13 bases lay between the germline ends. The CDR3: CASSRTEQDYGYTF. The DNA for the CDR3 is TGTGCCAGCAGCCGAACAGAGCAGGACTATGGCTACACCTTC.

This chain joins TRBV9 and TRBJ2-3; maybe TRBD1 (6 bases). Between the trimmed V and J ends, which lost 3 bases and 2 bases, there was a span of 13 bases. This CDR3 contains 15 residues. Germline CDR1 is SGDLS and CDR2 is YYNGEE. The CDR3: CASSALGAYTDTQYF. The CDR3 DNA reads as TGTGCCAGCAGCGCGCTGGGGGCCTACACAGATACGCAGTATTTT.

This CDR3 reads CASSPLTGQNTGELFF. The DNA for the CDR3 is TGTGCCAGCTCACCACTGACAGGCCAGAACACCGGGGAGCTGTTTTTT. The rearrangement uses TRBV18 and TRBJ2-2, with D perhaps matching TRBD1 (6 bases). In germline, CDR1 is KGHSH, CDR2 LQKENI. With 1 base removed from V and 1 base from J, the gap between germline ends came to 10 bases. CDR3 length: 16 amino acids.

In DNA form, the CDR3 reads TGTGCCAGCAGCTCCGGGTCCCATCAGCCCCAGCATTTT. Protein: CASSSGSHQPQHF. This sequence joins TRBV7-9 and TRBJ1-5; D is undetermined. This CDR3 is built from 13 residues. Germline assignment: CDR1 SEHNR and CDR2 FQNEAQ (reference sequence). Trimming cost V 4 bases and J 5 bases, with 9 bases left between them.

The CDR3: CSAGQSYGYTF. The CDR3 bases are TGCAGCGCTGGACAGAGCTATGGCTACACCTTC. V usage is TRBV29-1 and J usage is TRBJ1-2, with D perhaps matching TRBD1 (6 bases). The CDR3 spans 11 residues. V lost 7 bases to trimming and J lost 4 bases, with 10 bases between them. Germline loops: CDR1 SQVTM, CDR2 ANQGSEA.

The V gene is TRBV2, the J gene TRBJ1-1; D is unresolved. The CDR3 runs to 14 residues. The V and J ends lost 2 bases and 2 bases respectively, with 9 bases between them. The germline CDR1 and CDR2 sequences are SNHLY and FYNNEI. The CDR3: CASSETDTNTEAFF. CDR3 DNA: TGTGCCAGCAGTGAAACAGATACTAACACTGAAGCTTTCTTT.

V is TRBV9 and J is TRBJ2-5; TRBD2 aligns across 8 bases. Trimming removed 7 bases from V and 5 bases from J; junction bases left unmatched: 16. This CDR3 is 16 amino acids long. In germline, CDR1 is SGDLS, CDR2 YYNGEE. Written as DNA, the CDR3 is TGTGCCAGCTCCCCTGGGGCGGGGGGACGGGTTGAGACCCAGTACTTC. Translation: CASSPGAGGRVETQYF.

The chain joins TRBV14 to TRBJ2-3, with 9 positions matching TRBD1. V gave up 4 bases and J gave up 3 bases; unmatched junction bases: 11. Germline V gene data show CDR1 as SGHDN and CDR2 as FVKESK. CDR3 length: 17 residues. CDR3 residues: CASSPPPGTGQTDTQYF. For the CDR3, the DNA is TGTGCCAGCAGCCCTCCCCCCGGGACAGGGCAGACAGATACGCAGTATTTT.

By frequency in the sample, this clone is medium-sized (0.01 to 0.1%). This rearrangement joins TRBV4-1 to TRBJ2-1; unclear D gene. The CDR3 length is 11 residues. V lost 0 bases to trimming and J lost 12 bases, with 6 bases between them. Germline values: CDR1 MGHRA, CDR2 YSYEKL. The CDR3 here is CASSQDEMQFF. Here the CDR3 DNA reads TGCGCCAGCAGCCAAGATGAGATGCAGTTCTTC.